The 17 T cell receptor beta chains below were found in one sample sequenced in a study of blood T cell repertoires in COVID-19. Sequenced by immunoSEQ multiplex PCR; TCRdb stores in-frame clones only, minus some. This repertoire shows some 250,000 clones, roughly 90% found once; its top ten account for 0.7%. The sequenced material came from peripheral blood. These receptor sequences come from a human donor in a cohort sampled during active COVID-19.

This clone was seen once. The chain uses TRBV19 and TRBJ2-6, with D perhaps TRBD1 (6 bases). The germline gives CDR1 LNHDA, CDR2 SQIVND (reference sequence). The CDR3 extends over 15 amino acids. V lost 9 bases and J lost 0, with 12 bases in between. CDR3 sequence: CASIRQVSGANVLTF. The CDR3 DNA follows: TGTGCCAGCATTCGACAGGTCTCTGGGGCCAACGTCCTGACTTTC.

The chain joins TRBV9 to TRBJ1-3, with 9 bases fitting TRBD1. J was trimmed by 0 bases and V by 3 bases; bases with no gene match: 4. This CDR3 has 16 amino acids. CDR1 and CDR2 from the germline V gene are SGDLS and YYNGEE. DNA for the CDR3: TGTGCCAGCAGCGCGACAGGGGGTCCCTCTGGAAACACCATATATTTT. Amino acids: CASSATGGPSGNTIYF.

V and J are TRBV7-3 and TRBJ1-1; tentative D call: TRBD1 (6 bases). Per the germline V gene, CDR1 is SGHTA and CDR2 is FQGTGA. The V end was cut by 5 bases, the J end by 2 bases, with 12 bases between. The CDR3 runs to 14 residues. CDR3 sequence (DNA): TGTGCCAGCAGCCCGGGACACGCAAACACTGAAGCTTTCTTT. Protein: CASSPGHANTEAFF.

J is TRBJ2-5 and V is TRBV28; D remains ambiguous. Germline-derived CDR1 and CDR2 are MDHEN and SYDVKM. Trimming removed 6 bases from V and 4 bases from J, with 21 bases in between. CDR3 length equals 16 residues. In nucleotides, the CDR3 is TGTGCCAGCAGCCCCGATCCGGTCCCTGAAAGAGAGACCCAGTACTTC. Its translation is CASSPDPVPERETQYF.

In nucleotides, the CDR3 is TGTGCCACTCATCCCCAGGGGCCCCTCTACGAGCAGTACTTC. It is translated as CATHPQGPLYEQYF. The chain has TRBV6-5 and TRBJ2-7; D is perhaps TRBD1 (6 bases). Trimming pared 10 bases from V and 3 bases from J, leaving 19 bases between. Germline CDR1 is MNHEY and CDR2 is SVGAGI. This CDR3 is 14 amino acids long.

The chain uses TRBV30 and TRBJ1-5, with 8 bases that match TRBD1. The CDR3 is 14 amino acids. V trimming: 5 bases; J trimming: 1 base; junction bases outside the gene matches: 4. Germline CDR1 reads GTSNPN; CDR2 reads SVGIG (reference sequence). The CDR3 reads CAWSTGVSNQPQHF. The CDR3 DNA sequence: TGTGCCTGGTCGACAGGGGTGAGCAATCAGCCCCAGCATTTT.

The rearrangement links TRBV6-5 to TRBJ1-5, with D perhaps TRBD1 (5 bases). Germline CDR1 and CDR2: MNHEY and SVGAGI. V was trimmed by 0 bases and J by 5 bases, leaving 8 bases between them. The CDR3 has 14 residues. The CDR3 DNA follows: TGTGCCAGCAGTTACTCTAGGGACTATCAGCCCCAGCATTTT. It translates to CASSYSRDYQPQHF.

This clone was counted only a few times. This chain connects TRBV19 to TRBJ1-5, with D perhaps matching TRBD1 (6 bases). The CDR3 totals 13 residues. The V end lost 4 bases, the J end lost 7 bases, and 11 bases lay between the germline ends. Germline values: CDR1 LNHDA, CDR2 SQIVND (reference sequence). The CDR3 DNA sequence: TGTGCCAGTAGTACCGGGACACCCCAGCCCCAGCATTTT. Its translation is CASSTGTPQPQHF.

This chain joins TRBV6-5 and TRBJ2-7, with D unresolved. The CDR3 runs 14 residues. V lost 8 bases and J lost 0, with 14 bases in between. Germline loops: CDR1 MNHEY, CDR2 SVGAGI. The CDR3 loop is CASGNVGASYEQYF. DNA of the CDR3: TGTGCCAGCGGAAACGTAGGAGCCTCCTACGAGCAGTACTTC.

The CDR3 DNA sequence: TGTGCCAGCAGCTGGGGGGACGGACCCGGCTACACCTTC. Protein product: CASSWGDGPGYTF. The genes are TRBV7-9 and TRBJ1-2; a weak D match, TRBD1 (5 bases). V lost 4 bases and J lost 8, with 14 bases in between. This CDR3 spans 13 amino acids. Germline-derived CDR1 and CDR2 are SEHNR and FQNEAQ (reference sequence).

This sequence joins TRBV7-9 and TRBJ2-7; TRBD2 matches 7 bases. V was clipped by 4 bases and J by 2 bases; unmatched bases: 8. The CDR3 spans 15 residues. The V gene's germline CDR1 is SEHNR and CDR2 FQNEAQ (reference sequence). CDR3 sequence (DNA): TGTGCCAGCAGCTCACTCGAGGGACTACCCTACGAGCAGTACTTC. Encoded protein: CASSSLEGLPYEQYF. Supplemented by reference TRBV7-9 and TRBJ2-7, the full variable domain reads DTGVSQNPRHKITKRGQNVTFRCDPISEHNRLYWYRQTLGQGPEFLTYFQNEAQLEKSRLLSDRFSAERPKGSFSTLEIQRTEQGDSAMYLCASSSLEGLPYEQYFGPGTRLTVT.

The rearrangement uses TRBV6-6 and TRBJ1-1; tentative D call: TRBD1 (5 bases). The V gene lost 3 bases and the J gene lost 1 base, with 9 bases spanning the gap. Germline V gives CDR1 MNHNY, CDR2 SVGAGI (reference sequence). This CDR3 region has 14 residues. The CDR3 DNA follows: TGTGCCAGCAGTTATTCCGGGGGGAACACTGAAGCTTTCTTT. This gives the protein CASSYSGGNTEAFF.

This sequence joins TRBV28 and TRBJ2-7; 9 bases are a match to TRBD1. This CDR3 is built from 15 residues. V dropped 6 bases and J dropped 3; count of bases not matched to a gene: 9. Germline assignment: CDR1 MDHEN and CDR2 SYDVKM. CDR3 region: CASRQIGTGLYEQYF. The CDR3 DNA reads as TGTGCCAGCAGACAAATCGGGACAGGGCTCTACGAGCAGTACTTC.

This chain links TRBV3-1 (or the pseudogene TRBV3-2) with TRBJ2-7; 11 nucleotides agree with TRBD2. The germline gives CDR1 LGHDT, CDR2 YNNKEL (reference sequence). The CDR3 runs 16 residues. V dropped 5 bases and J dropped 2; count of bases not matched to a gene: 8. The CDR3 region is CASSFSGTSGTYEQYF. The CDR3 DNA sequence: TGTGCCAGCAGCTTCTCCGGGACTAGCGGAACCTACGAGCAGTACTTC.

J is TRBJ2-5 and V is TRBV10-3, with TRBD1 matching over 10 bases. Germline V gives CDR1 ENHRY, CDR2 SYGVKD. V trimming: 5 bases; J trimming: 2 bases; junction bases outside the gene matches: 11. This CDR3 is 17 amino acids long. CDR3 residues: CAISTSGQGKEQETQYF. Written as DNA, the CDR3 is TGTGCCATCAGTACCTCGGGACAGGGGAAGGAGCAAGAGACCCAGTACTTC.

The chain recombines TRBV28 with TRBJ1-1, with D possibly TRBD1 on 5 matching bases. This CDR3 is built from 14 residues. Trimming shortened V by 5 bases and J by 5 bases, and 15 bases separated the two germline ends. CDR1 and CDR2 from the germline V gene are MDHEN and SYDVKM. CDR3 sequence reads: CASSGGKGLTEAFF. As DNA, the CDR3 is TGTGCCAGCAGTGGGGGGAAGGGTTTAACTGAAGCTTTCTTT.

The chain's CDR3 is CASSLRGAGGGYTF. The CDR3 region has the DNA TGTGCCAGCAGCTTAAGAGGGGCAGGGGGTGGCTACACCTTC. The chain employs TRBV11-2 and TRBJ1-2; 7 bases align to TRBD1. The CDR3 loop spans 14 amino acids. The germline V gene encodes CDR1 SGHAT and CDR2 FQNNGV. V lost 2 bases and J lost 7; bases outside the gene matches: 7.